A selection of T cell receptor beta chains follows, all from one sample in a study of cytomegalovirus exposure and HLA in healthy donors. Some clones are missing from TCRdb's copy, which holds only in-frame ones; the method was immunoSEQ multiplex PCR. This table has nearly 95,000 clones, over 55% appearing once. What was sequenced was PBMCs. These receptors came from a woman aged 25-40 years in good health and CMV-seronegative. Each CDR3 is given with its conserved first and last residue. D genes are given only for firm matches. Some rows mark clone size as missing; the rest say once, few, many or name a class of expanded clone.

J gene: TRBJ2-1
D gene: TRBD2
V gene: TRBV19
clone size: -
CDR3 DNA: TGTGCCAGTAGTATAATGACGGGACTAGCGGACAATGAGCAGTTCTTC
CDR3 protein: CASSIMTGLADNEQFF

J gene: TRBJ2-3
D gene: TRBD1
V gene: TRBV7-3
clone size: -
CDR3 DNA: TGTGCCAGCAGCTGGACAGGGGAGGGCACAGATACGCAGTATTTT
CDR3 protein: CASSWTGEGTDTQYF

J gene: TRBJ2-7
D gene: -
V gene: TRBV18
clone size: -
CDR3 DNA: TGTGCCAGCTCACCAGCCGGGAACGAGCAGTACTTC
CDR3 protein: CASSPAGNEQYF

J gene: TRBJ2-5
D gene: TRBD2
V gene: TRBV7-2
clone size: -
CDR3 DNA: TGTGCCAGCAGCCCATGGGGGGGAGGAGAGACCCAGTACTTC
CDR3 protein: CASSPWGGGETQYF

J gene: TRBJ2-7
D gene: TRBD1
V gene: TRBV6-1
clone size: few
CDR3 DNA: TGTGCCAGCAGGATAACAGGGGTTAGGGAGCAGTACTTC
CDR3 protein: CASRITGVREQYF

J gene: TRBJ1-4
D gene: TRBD1
V gene: TRBV4-1
clone size: -
CDR3 DNA: TGCGCCAGCAGCCAAGATCAGGTGTACGGGACAGGCTATGGGGAAAAACTGTTTTTT
CDR3 protein: CASSQDQVYGTGYGEKLFF

J gene: TRBJ2-7
D gene: -
V gene: TRBV5-6
clone size: -
CDR3 DNA: TGTGCCAGCAGCGGAAGACTAGTCTTCTACGAGCAGTACTTC
CDR3 protein: CASSGRLVFYEQYF

J gene: TRBJ1-1
D gene: TRBD1
V gene: TRBV6-1
clone size: few
CDR3 DNA: TGTGCCAGCGGACGAACAGGGGGGGACACTGAAGCTTTCTTT
CDR3 protein: CASGRTGGDTEAFF

J gene: TRBJ2-1
D gene: TRBD2
V gene: TRBV30
clone size: -
CDR3 DNA: TGTGCCTGGAATGCGGGGGTCTACAATGAGCAGTTCTTC
CDR3 protein: CAWNAGVYNEQFF

J gene: TRBJ1-2
D gene: TRBD1
V gene: TRBV6-6
clone size: once
CDR3 DNA: TGTGCCAGCAGTTCTCCCACGGACAGGGATGGCTACACCTTC
CDR3 protein: CASSSPTDRDGYTF

J gene: TRBJ1-1
D gene: -
V gene: TRBV9
clone size: -
CDR3 DNA: TGTGCCAGCACCAGAGGGGGGAACACTGAAGCTTTCTTT
CDR3 protein: CASTRGGNTEAFF

J gene: TRBJ1-4
D gene: -
V gene: TRBV27
clone size: -
CDR3 DNA: TGTGCCAGCAGTTTCCGCGGTGGAGGAACTAATGAAAAACTGTTTTTT
CDR3 protein: CASSFRGGGTNEKLFF

J gene: TRBJ1-6
D gene: -
V gene: TRBV25-1
clone size: -
CDR3 DNA: TGTGCCAGCAGTGAATTCGGGAGTTCACCCCTCCACTTT
CDR3 protein: CASSEFGSSPLHF

J gene: TRBJ2-3
D gene: -
V gene: TRBV11-3
clone size: -
CDR3 DNA: TGTGCCAGCAGCTTATGGGGGCCGCCGGATACGCAGTATTTT
CDR3 protein: CASSLWGPPDTQYF

J gene: TRBJ2-7
D gene: TRBD1
V gene: TRBV10-3
clone size: -
CDR3 DNA: TGTGCCATCAGTGGATCCAGGGGGACCTACGAGCAGTACTTC
CDR3 protein: CAISGSRGTYEQYF

J gene: TRBJ2-7
D gene: -
V gene: TRBV18
clone size: -
CDR3 DNA: TGTGCCAGCTCACCACTTCAGGGGACCTACGAGCAGTACTTC
CDR3 protein: CASSPLQGTYEQYF

J gene: TRBJ1-1
D gene: TRBD1
V gene: TRBV6-5
clone size: -
CDR3 DNA: TGTGCCAGCAGTTTCTTGACAGGGAGAGAAGCTTTCTTT
CDR3 protein: CASSFLTGREAFF

J gene: TRBJ2-5
D gene: -
V gene: TRBV18
clone size: -
CDR3 DNA: TGTGCCAGCTCCCGACAGCCAGACCAAGAGACCCAGTACTTC
CDR3 protein: CASSRQPDQETQYF

J gene: TRBJ2-1
D gene: -
V gene: TRBV7-9
clone size: -
CDR3 DNA: TGTGCCAGCAGCTTAGGCGGGCCCCGAACCAATGAGCAGTTCTTC
CDR3 protein: CASSLGGPRTNEQFF

J gene: TRBJ2-7
D gene: -
V gene: TRBV5-4
clone size: -
CDR3 DNA: TGTGCCAGCAGCTTTAGTCAGGGGGGATCCTACGAGCAGTACTTC
CDR3 protein: CASSFSQGGSYEQYF

J gene: TRBJ1-5
D gene: -
V gene: TRBV7-3
clone size: -
CDR3 DNA: TGTGCCAGCAGCCTGGGGGAGGGCAGGCCCCAGCATTTT
CDR3 protein: CASSLGEGRPQHF

J gene: TRBJ2-2
D gene: -
V gene: TRBV5-1
clone size: -
CDR3 DNA: TGCGCCAGCAGCTTGAGAGCGGACGGAAGAACCGGGGAGCTGTTTTTT
CDR3 protein: CASSLRADGRTGELFF

J gene: TRBJ1-4
D gene: -
V gene: TRBV10-2
clone size: few
CDR3 DNA: TGCGCCAGCACCTGGAGTAGCCGAGGAGAAAAACTGTTTTTT
CDR3 protein: CASTWSSRGEKLFF

J gene: TRBJ2-3
D gene: -
V gene: TRBV19
clone size: -
CDR3 DNA: TGTGCAGGGGGAATGGGGAACGATACGCAGTATTTT
CDR3 protein: CAGGMGNDTQYF

J gene: TRBJ1-2
D gene: TRBD1
V gene: TRBV5-4
clone size: -
CDR3 DNA: TGTGCCAGCAGCACCCTGGACAGGGGTCAGAGGGGCTACACCTTC
CDR3 protein: CASSTLDRGQRGYTF

J gene: TRBJ1-1
D gene: -
V gene: TRBV2
clone size: -
CDR3 DNA: TGTGCCTCCAGTTCTGACAGACACACTGAAGCTTTCTTT
CDR3 protein: CASSSDRHTEAFF

J gene: TRBJ2-5
D gene: -
V gene: TRBV7-7
clone size: -
CDR3 DNA: TGTGCCAGCAGCAGAGTAACGAAGGACTCCTACCAAGAGACCCAGTACTTC
CDR3 protein: CASSRVTKDSYQETQYF

J gene: TRBJ2-3
D gene: -
V gene: TRBV2
clone size: -
CDR3 DNA: TGTGCCAGCAGGATGACTAGACAGTCAGATACGCAGTATTTT
CDR3 protein: CASRMTRQSDTQYF

J gene: TRBJ1-5
D gene: -
V gene: TRBV9
clone size: once
CDR3 DNA: TGTGCCAGCAGCGTAGCCGTCGATCAGCCCCAGCATTTT
CDR3 protein: CASSVAVDQPQHF

J gene: TRBJ2-1
D gene: TRBD2
V gene: TRBV6-5
clone size: once
CDR3 DNA: TGTGCCAGCAGAAAACAAGGACTAGCCTATGAGCAGTTCTTC
CDR3 protein: CASRKQGLAYEQFF

J gene: TRBJ2-3
D gene: TRBD1
V gene: TRBV18
clone size: -
CDR3 DNA: TGTGCCAGCTCACCACCGGGGACAGCCTCTAGCACAGATACGCAGTATTTT
CDR3 protein: CASSPPGTASSTDTQYF

J gene: TRBJ1-1
D gene: TRBD1
V gene: TRBV5-1
clone size: few
CDR3 DNA: TGCGCCAGCAGATGGACAGGGATCACTGAAGCTTTCTTT
CDR3 protein: CASRWTGITEAFF

J gene: TRBJ2-3
D gene: TRBD2
V gene: TRBV6-1
clone size: -
CDR3 DNA: TGTGCCAGCAGTGAATGGAGACTAGCGGGGGTTGGAGATACGCAGTATTTT
CDR3 protein: CASSEWRLAGVGDTQYF

J gene: TRBJ1-5
D gene: TRBD1
V gene: TRBV19
clone size: few
CDR3 DNA: TGTGCCAGTAGATTTACAGGGGTAGGAAGCAATCAGCCCCAGCATTTT
CDR3 protein: CASRFTGVGSNQPQHF

J gene: TRBJ1-1
D gene: TRBD1
V gene: TRBV7-9
clone size: once
CDR3 DNA: TGTGCCAGCAGCAGTGACAGGGGACGGAACACTGAAGCTTTCTTT
CDR3 protein: CASSSDRGRNTEAFF

J gene: TRBJ1-2
D gene: -
V gene: TRBV6-5
clone size: -
CDR3 DNA: TGTGCCAGCACCGCCGGGGGGGGCTACACCTTC
CDR3 protein: CASTAGGGYTF

J gene: TRBJ2-7
D gene: -
V gene: TRBV19
clone size: -
CDR3 DNA: TGTGCCAGTAGTGAAGGACAGTACCTCTACGAGCAGTACTTC
CDR3 protein: CASSEGQYLYEQYF